This record looks at one TCR beta chain sequence and its context. The antigen is not known. This CDR3 is built from 15 residues. In germline, CDR1 is SGHNT, CDR2 YYREEE (reference sequence). These data belong to a study of monozygotic twins with inflammatory bowel disease. Study findings and constraints: Clonotypes shared with others were fewer in IBD patients than in healthy twins, especially with disease activity.

Per donor, under 3 ml of blood was collected and frozen. Using the 5' RACE reads, TCRdb records one entry per CDR3 protein without DNA. The sample table sets out about 350,000 distinct CDR3 sequences. J is TRBJ1-6 and V is TRBV5-4; TCRdb indicates TRBD1, and absent DNA this call remains unverified. The sample comprised blood. The receptor was derived from a human donor with ulcerative colitis or Crohn's disease, or a healthy co-twin of an affected twin (not recorded which). CDR3 loop: CASNAGQGLDSPLHF.